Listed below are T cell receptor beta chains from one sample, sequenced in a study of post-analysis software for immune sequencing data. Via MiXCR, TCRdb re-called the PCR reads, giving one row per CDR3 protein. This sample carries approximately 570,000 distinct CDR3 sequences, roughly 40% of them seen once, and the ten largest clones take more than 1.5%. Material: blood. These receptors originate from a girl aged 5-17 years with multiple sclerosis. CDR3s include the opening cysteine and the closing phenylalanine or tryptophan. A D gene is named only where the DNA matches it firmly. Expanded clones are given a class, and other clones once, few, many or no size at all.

CDR3nt: TGCAGTGCTAGAAGGGGGGCGAATCAGCCCCAGCATTTT
CDR3aa: CSARRGANQPQHF
abundance: NA
j_gene: TRBJ1-5
v_gene: TRBV20-1
d_gene: NA

CDR3nt: TGTGCCAGCAGCCCTATCGCTAGCGGATCCTACAATGAGCAGTTCTTC
CDR3aa: CASSPIASGSYNEQFF
abundance: NA
j_gene: TRBJ2-1
v_gene: TRBV7-3
d_gene: TRBD2

CDR3nt: TGTGCCAGCCAGGGTAACTATGGCTACACCTTC
CDR3aa: CASQGNYGYTF
abundance: NA
j_gene: TRBJ1-2
v_gene: TRBV6-5
d_gene: NA

CDR3nt: TGTGCCAGCAACCCAAGCGGGAGCTCCTACAATGAGCAGTTCTTC
CDR3aa: CASNPSGSSYNEQFF
abundance: NA
j_gene: TRBJ2-1
v_gene: TRBV7-9
d_gene: TRBD2

CDR3nt: TGTGCCAGCAGTTTATCCGGAATGGAGACCCAGTACTTC
CDR3aa: CASSLSGMETQYF
abundance: NA
j_gene: TRBJ2-5
v_gene: TRBV7-9
d_gene: NA

CDR3nt: TGCAGTGCGGACCGACAGGGTGGGACCTATGGCTACACCTTC
CDR3aa: CSADRQGGTYGYTF
abundance: NA
j_gene: TRBJ1-2
v_gene: TRBV20-1
d_gene: TRBD1

CDR3nt: TGCAGTGCTAGAGATCAGCACAATTACTCCTATAATTCACCCCTCCACTTT
CDR3aa: CSARDQHNYSYNSPLHF
abundance: NA
j_gene: TRBJ1-6
v_gene: TRBV20-1
d_gene: NA

CDR3nt: TGTGCCAGCAGCGGCTCGTGGGAGCAGTACTTC
CDR3aa: CASSGSWEQYF
abundance: NA
j_gene: TRBJ2-7
v_gene: TRBV28
d_gene: NA

CDR3nt: TGTGCCAGCAGTTACCGTAGGGCTGAAGTCACTGAAGCTTTCTTT
CDR3aa: CASSYRRAEVTEAFF
abundance: NA
j_gene: TRBJ1-1
v_gene: TRBV6-2/TRBV6-3
d_gene: NA

CDR3nt: TGTGCCAGCAGTTTAACGGTCAGCTACTATGGCTACACCTTC
CDR3aa: CASSLTVSYYGYTF
abundance: NA
j_gene: TRBJ1-2
v_gene: TRBV12-3/TRBV12-4
d_gene: NA

CDR3nt: TGTGCCAGCAGTCCCGGACAGGGGTTAGGCGAAAAACTGTTTTTT
CDR3aa: CASSPGQGLGEKLFF
abundance: few
j_gene: TRBJ1-4
v_gene: TRBV12-3/TRBV12-4
d_gene: TRBD1

CDR3nt: TGTGCCAGCAGCTCCCCGGGACTAGCGGGGGCCTCCTACGAGCAGTACTTC
CDR3aa: CASSSPGLAGASYEQYF
abundance: few
j_gene: TRBJ2-7
v_gene: TRBV7-9
d_gene: TRBD2

CDR3nt: TGTGCCAGCAGCTTGGGGGCAGGGTTCTCTTACGAGCAGTACTTC
CDR3aa: CASSLGAGFSYEQYF
abundance: few
j_gene: TRBJ2-7
v_gene: TRBV5-6
d_gene: NA

CDR3nt: TGTGCCAGCAGCGTAAGGGGGGGAACAGATACGCAGTATTTT
CDR3aa: CASSVRGGTDTQYF
abundance: few
j_gene: TRBJ2-3
v_gene: TRBV7-3
d_gene: NA

CDR3nt: TGTGCCAGCACCACTAACAGGGGGGGATACAATGAGCAGTTCTTC
CDR3aa: CASTTNRGGYNEQFF
abundance: NA
j_gene: TRBJ2-1
v_gene: TRBV7-2
d_gene: NA

CDR3nt: TGTGCCACCAGAAAACAGGGATACGGGGCCTACAATGAGCAGTTCTTC
CDR3aa: CATRKQGYGAYNEQFF
abundance: few
j_gene: TRBJ2-1
v_gene: TRBV6-5
d_gene: NA

CDR3nt: TGTGCCAGCAGTTTCAGGGCTACAAGGCACTACGAGCAGTACTTC
CDR3aa: CASSFRATRHYEQYF
abundance: NA
j_gene: TRBJ2-7
v_gene: TRBV12-3/TRBV12-4
d_gene: NA

CDR3nt: TGTGCCAGCTCACCGGAGGGTCCTGAGCCCCAGCATTTT
CDR3aa: CASSPEGPEPQHF
abundance: NA
j_gene: TRBJ1-5
v_gene: TRBV18
d_gene: NA

CDR3nt: TGTGCCAGCAGTTACTCGTCGGGCAGGGGAGAGACCCAGTACTTC
CDR3aa: CASSYSSGRGETQYF
abundance: NA
j_gene: TRBJ2-5
v_gene: TRBV6-5
d_gene: NA

CDR3nt: TGCAGTGCTAGAATCCTCAGCGGGGGGTTTTCAGATACGCAGTATTTT
CDR3aa: CSARILSGGFSDTQYF
abundance: NA
j_gene: TRBJ2-3
v_gene: TRBV20-1
d_gene: TRBD2

CDR3nt: TGTGCCAGCAGTCCGACAGCACTATATGGCTACACCTTC
CDR3aa: CASSPTALYGYTF
abundance: NA
j_gene: TRBJ1-2
v_gene: TRBV12-3/TRBV12-4
d_gene: NA

CDR3nt: TGCAGCGTGACAGGGCGATCTGACTATGGCTACACCTTC
CDR3aa: CSVTGRSDYGYTF
abundance: few
j_gene: TRBJ1-2
v_gene: TRBV29-1
d_gene: TRBD1

CDR3nt: TGTGCCAGCAGCCCTATACTGGGTATCACTGAAGCTTTCTTT
CDR3aa: CASSPILGITEAFF
abundance: NA
j_gene: TRBJ1-1
v_gene: TRBV12-3/TRBV12-4
d_gene: NA

CDR3nt: TGTGCCAGCAGTGACTCGGCGGGGGCAGATACGCAGTATTTT
CDR3aa: CASSDSAGADTQYF
abundance: many
j_gene: TRBJ2-3
v_gene: TRBV6-4
d_gene: TRBD2

CDR3nt: TGCAGTGCTTCCCCGGAGCACCTCTCCTACAATGAGCAGTTCTTC
CDR3aa: CSASPEHLSYNEQFF
abundance: NA
j_gene: TRBJ2-1
v_gene: TRBV20-1
d_gene: NA

CDR3nt: TGTGCCTGGAGCGGCACAGATACGCAGTATTTT
CDR3aa: CAWSGTDTQYF
abundance: few
j_gene: TRBJ2-3
v_gene: TRBV30
d_gene: NA

CDR3nt: TGTGCCATCACAGGGACCGAGTTAGGCTATGGCTACACCTTC
CDR3aa: CAITGTELGYGYTF
abundance: NA
j_gene: TRBJ1-2
v_gene: TRBV10-3
d_gene: NA

CDR3nt: TGCGTCAGCAGCCCCCGGGACATGATAGATGGCTACACCTTC
CDR3aa: CVSSPRDMIDGYTF
abundance: few
j_gene: TRBJ1-2
v_gene: TRBV5-1
d_gene: NA

CDR3nt: TGTGCCAGCAGCCAAGCACGGACAGGGGTCGACGGTGAGCAGTACTTC
CDR3aa: CASSQARTGVDGEQYF
abundance: NA
j_gene: TRBJ2-7
v_gene: TRBV3-1
d_gene: TRBD1

CDR3nt: TGTGCCAGCCTCATAGGCGGGCGCCCTGAAAGAAATGAGCAGTTCTTC
CDR3aa: CASLIGGRPERNEQFF
abundance: NA
j_gene: TRBJ2-1
v_gene: TRBV12-3/TRBV12-4
d_gene: NA

CDR3nt: TGCAGTGCCCGGACTAGCGGGTCGAAGATGGTGCCCCAGTACTTC
CDR3aa: CSARTSGSKMVPQYF
abundance: NA
j_gene: TRBJ2-7
v_gene: TRBV20-1
d_gene: TRBD2

CDR3nt: TGTGCCACCAGTCGCGGTTCCGGAGGGCTGAGCTCCTACAATGAGCAGTTCTTC
CDR3aa: CATSRGSGGLSSYNEQFF
abundance: few
j_gene: TRBJ2-1
v_gene: TRBV24-1
d_gene: NA

CDR3nt: TGCAGCGTTGAATTGATGAAGGGGAGCTCCTACGAGCAGTACTTC
CDR3aa: CSVELMKGSSYEQYF
abundance: NA
j_gene: TRBJ2-7
v_gene: TRBV29-1
d_gene: NA

CDR3nt: TGCGCCAGCAGCCTGGTGGAAGGTTCGCGCTACGAGCAGTACTTC
CDR3aa: CASSLVEGSRYEQYF
abundance: NA
j_gene: TRBJ2-7
v_gene: TRBV4-1
d_gene: NA

CDR3nt: TGCGCCAGCAGCTGGGAAAATCGCTCTGGGGCCAACGTCCTGACTTTC
CDR3aa: CASSWENRSGANVLTF
abundance: NA
j_gene: TRBJ2-6
v_gene: TRBV5-1
d_gene: NA

CDR3nt: TGCGCCAGCAGCCAAGGAGTTGTGAATGAGCAGTTCTTC
CDR3aa: CASSQGVVNEQFF
abundance: few
j_gene: TRBJ2-1
v_gene: TRBV4-1
d_gene: NA

CDR3nt: TGCAGTGCCAAGGGACAGACGAATCAGCCCCAGCATTTT
CDR3aa: CSAKGQTNQPQHF
abundance: once
j_gene: TRBJ1-5
v_gene: TRBV20-1
d_gene: TRBD1

CDR3nt: TGCAGTGCTAGAGATAACGGGGACACTGAAGCTTTCTTT
CDR3aa: CSARDNGDTEAFF
abundance: NA
j_gene: TRBJ1-1
v_gene: TRBV20-1
d_gene: NA

CDR3nt: TGTGCCAGCAGCCGGACGGATGGCTACACCTTC
CDR3aa: CASSRTDGYTF
abundance: NA
j_gene: TRBJ1-2
v_gene: TRBV7-9
d_gene: NA

CDR3nt: TGCGCCAGCAGCGTGGCTCGCTACAATGAGCAGTTCTTC
CDR3aa: CASSVARYNEQFF
abundance: few
j_gene: TRBJ2-1
v_gene: TRBV5-1
d_gene: NA

CDR3nt: TGCAGTGCTCGAGCACTATTAGGGTCTAGCACAGATACGCAGTATTTT
CDR3aa: CSARALLGSSTDTQYF
abundance: NA
j_gene: TRBJ2-3
v_gene: TRBV20-1
d_gene: NA

CDR3nt: TGTGCCAGCAGTTTAATAACAGGGGGCGGTGAAAAACTGTTTTTT
CDR3aa: CASSLITGGGEKLFF
abundance: few
j_gene: TRBJ1-4
v_gene: TRBV12-3/TRBV12-4
d_gene: TRBD1

CDR3nt: TGTGCCAGCAGTTTTCTTGGGACAGGGGTTCCCTACGAGCAGTACTTC
CDR3aa: CASSFLGTGVPYEQYF
abundance: NA
j_gene: TRBJ2-7
v_gene: TRBV27
d_gene: TRBD1

CDR3nt: TGTGCCAGCAGTTTAGCCCTCGGACTAGCGGGGGGACGCGAGCAGTACTTC
CDR3aa: CASSLALGLAGGREQYF
abundance: NA
j_gene: TRBJ2-7
v_gene: TRBV12-3/TRBV12-4
d_gene: TRBD2

CDR3nt: TGTGCCAGCAGCCTCCGGAGTGCGGGGCGGGACTATGGCTACACCTTC
CDR3aa: CASSLRSAGRDYGYTF
abundance: NA
j_gene: TRBJ1-2
v_gene: TRBV2
d_gene: NA

CDR3nt: TGCAGTGCTGGACCCGGGACAGGGGTTGAAAAACTGTTTTTT
CDR3aa: CSAGPGTGVEKLFF
abundance: NA
j_gene: TRBJ1-4
v_gene: TRBV20-1
d_gene: TRBD1

CDR3nt: TGCAGTGCTAGAGATACAGAACCCGCTGGTGGCTACACCTTC
CDR3aa: CSARDTEPAGGYTF
abundance: NA
j_gene: TRBJ1-2
v_gene: TRBV20-1
d_gene: NA

CDR3nt: TGCGCCAGCGGACCTTTCTACGAGCAGTACTTC
CDR3aa: CASGPFYEQYF
abundance: few
j_gene: TRBJ2-7
v_gene: TRBV5-1
d_gene: NA

CDR3nt: TGCGCCAGCAGCCCACGGACAGGAGCTCGTGGCTACACCTTC
CDR3aa: CASSPRTGARGYTF
abundance: few
j_gene: TRBJ1-2
v_gene: TRBV5-1
d_gene: TRBD1

CDR3nt: TGCGCCAGCAGCTTCCTAGCGGGAGAATGGAATGAGCAGTTCTTC
CDR3aa: CASSFLAGEWNEQFF
abundance: few
j_gene: TRBJ2-1
v_gene: TRBV5-1
d_gene: TRBD2

CDR3nt: TGTGCCAGCAGCGTCCTCTACCGGGAGGGCCGCGACAATGAGCAGTTCTTC
CDR3aa: CASSVLYREGRDNEQFF
abundance: NA
j_gene: TRBJ2-1
v_gene: TRBV11-2
d_gene: TRBD2

CDR3nt: TGCAGCGTTGCTAGCCTGAACACTGAAGCTTTCTTT
CDR3aa: CSVASLNTEAFF
abundance: NA
j_gene: TRBJ1-1
v_gene: TRBV29-1
d_gene: NA

CDR3nt: TGTGCCATCAGTCTAGGGGGACCCTCTGGGGCCAACGTCCTGACTTTC
CDR3aa: CAISLGGPSGANVLTF
abundance: once
j_gene: TRBJ2-6
v_gene: TRBV10-3
d_gene: NA